The 19 T cell receptor beta chains given below trace back to one sample, sequenced in a study of neurological immune-mediated disorders. One entry per CDR3 protein results from TCRdb running MiXCR on the 5' RACE reads. The sample has 65,000 to 70,000 distinct CDR3 sequences; about 4.2% are singletons. Material for sequencing was PBMCs. These receptors all come from a man between 25 and 39 years old with multiple sclerosis.

This clonotype occurred many times. V gene TRBV7-2 combines with J gene TRBJ2-3; TRBD2 matches at 10 bases. Germline V gene lookup returns CDR1 SGHTA and CDR2 FQGNSA. The CDR3 totals 19 residues. Trimming took 4 bases from V and 2 from J; bases not matched to a gene: 15. CDR3 sequence reads: CASSSKLPLSGGSTDTQYF. DNA of the CDR3: TGTGCCAGCAGCTCCAAACTACCACTTAGCGGGGGGTCCACAGATACGCAGTATTTT. The full variable domain, completed using reference TRBV7-2 and TRBJ2-3, is GAGVSQSPSNKVTEKGKDVELRCDPISGHTALYWYRQSLGQGLEFLIYFQGNSAPDKSGLPSDRFSAERTGGSVSTLTIQRTQQEDSAVYLCASSSKLPLSGGSTDTQYFGPGTRLTVL.

This clonotype was observed many times. This chain uses TRBV5-1 with TRBJ2-4; 7 positions agree with TRBD1. Germline assignment: CDR1 SGHRS and CDR2 YFSETQ. Unmatched junction bases numbered 5, after V lost 4 bases and J lost 4 bases. The CDR3 length is 14 residues. Here the CDR3 reads CASSDPQGKNIQYF. CDR3 bases: TGCGCCAGCAGCGACCCACAGGGGAAAAACATTCAGTACTTC.

This clonotype was seen many times. The rearrangement links TRBV29-1 to TRBJ2-7; 10 bases line up with TRBD1. This CDR3 is built from 16 residues. The germline gives CDR1 SQVTM, CDR2 ANQGSEA. V lost 3 bases and J lost 3; bases outside the gene matches: 11. The CDR3 sequence is CSVDKFPGQGFYEQYF. The CDR3 DNA reads as TGCAGCGTTGATAAGTTTCCGGGACAGGGGTTCTACGAGCAGTACTTC.

There are many counts of this clonotype. One end of the junction fails to match germline, which may point to a read error. The chain's CDR3 is CASTPGQFNSPLNF. As DNA, the CDR3 is TGTGCCAGCACTCCGGGACAGTTTAATTCACCCCTCAACTTT. The chain combines TRBV9 with TRBJ1-6; 7 nucleotides agree with TRBD1. The CDR3 is 14 amino acids. The germline V gene encodes CDR1 SGDLS and CDR2 YYNGEE.

This clonotype was seen a few times. The chain uses TRBV7-2 and TRBJ1-2; 9 positions agree with TRBD1. The CDR3 is 15 residues long. V was clipped by 5 bases and J by 1 base; unmatched bases: 5. The germline CDR1 and CDR2 sequences are SGHTA and FQGNSA. The CDR3 spells CASSAGTGSNYGYTF. The CDR3, as DNA: TGTGCCAGCAGCGCCGGGACAGGGAGTAACTATGGCTACACCTTC.

This clonotype appeared many times. This sequence joins TRBV7-2 and TRBJ2-7, with D possibly being TRBD2 (6 bases). The CDR3 consists of 15 residues. The V end was cut by 0 bases, the J end by 0 bases, with 9 bases between. The germline CDR1 and CDR2 sequences are SGHTA and FQGNSA. CDR3 sequence: CASSLAEGFSYEQYF. In nucleotides, the CDR3 is TGTGCCAGCAGCTTAGCGGAGGGTTTCTCCTACGAGCAGTACTTC.

This clonotype was observed at least ten times. The CDR3 protein is CASSFQGVSDTQYF. CDR3 bases: TGTGCCAGCAGCTTTCAGGGGGTTTCAGATACGCAGTATTTT. J is TRBJ2-3 and V is TRBV7-3, with 7 bases lining up with TRBD1. The CDR3 has 14 amino acids. Germline V gives CDR1 SGHTA, CDR2 FQGTGA. Trimming cost V 3 bases and J 4 bases; bases outside gene matches: 4.

The J gene is TRBJ1-6, the V gene TRBV2; weak D call: TRBD1 (6 bases). Germline V gene sequence: CDR1 SNHLY, CDR2 FYNNEI. V lost 4 bases and J lost 9, with 10 bases in between. This CDR3 is built from 13 residues. The CDR3 reads CASSGRGSSPLHF. The CDR3 DNA sequence: TGTGCCAGCAGTGGGAGGGGGAGTTCACCCCTCCACTTT.

This clonotype turned up a few times. One end of the junction varies from germline; a read error may be responsible. V is TRBV10-3 and J is TRBJ1-6, with TRBD1 identical over 8 bases. CDR1 is ENHRY and CDR2 is SYGVKD in the germline V gene. There are 12 residues in the CDR3. Here the CDR3 reads CATRGQDSPLNF. DNA for the CDR3: TGTGCCACCCGGGGACAGGATTCACCCCTCAACTTT.

Many counts were recorded for this clonotype. The chain uses TRBV5-1 and TRBJ2-7; D tentatively reads TRBD1 or TRBD2 (5 bases each). CDR1 and CDR2 (germline): SGHRS, YFSETQ. The CDR3 contains 14 residues. V was clipped by 4 bases and J by 3 bases, with 14 bases between them. The DNA of the CDR3 is TGCGCCAGCAGCCGTGGCTGGGACGACTACGAGCAGTACTTC. Amino acids: CASSRGWDDYEQYF.

This clonotype came up many times. The chain couples TRBV5-1 to TRBJ1-1; D perhaps matches TRBD1 (5 bases). Germline values: CDR1 SGHRS, CDR2 YFSETQ. The CDR3 is made up of 14 amino acids. V shed 0 bases and J shed 11 bases, with 17 bases lying between them. CDR3 residues: CASSLELMGVYAFF. CDR3 DNA sequence: TGCGCCAGCAGCTTGGAGTTGATGGGGGTCTATGCTTTCTTT.

This clonotype was recorded at least ten times. V usage is TRBV27 and J usage is TRBJ1-1; D perhaps matches TRBD1 (5 bases). V was trimmed by 5 bases and J by 5 bases, leaving 15 bases between them. CDR1 is MNHEY, CDR2 SMNVEV, per germline (reference sequence). The CDR3 spans 14 residues. In nucleotides, the CDR3 is TGTGCCAGCAGTCCAGGAGGGACCAGGACTGAAGCTTTCTTT. Protein: CASSPGGTRTEAFF.

This clonotype was picked up many times. This sequence joins TRBV7-2 and TRBJ2-3; weak D call: TRBD2 (8 bases). The V and J ends lost 5 bases and 1 base respectively, with 19 bases between them. The CDR3 sequence is 17 residues long. Per germline, CDR1 SGHTA and CDR2 FQGNSA. CDR3 in amino acids: CASSPGRGQVRTDTQYF. CDR3 nucleotide sequence: TGTGCCAGCAGCCCCGGGAGGGGGCAGGTTCGCACAGATACGCAGTATTTT.

This clonotype was observed at least ten times. This rearrangement joins TRBV12-3 or TRBV12-4 to TRBJ2-7; no reliable D call. V was cut by 6 bases and J by 2 bases, with 5 bases left in between. The CDR3 is 11 amino acids. The chain's CDR3 is CASRLAYEQYF. Here the CDR3 DNA reads TGTGCCAGCAGGTTGGCCTACGAGCAGTACTTC.

This clonotype was counted many times. The rearrangement joins TRBV4-1 to TRBJ2-1; 10 bases map to TRBD1. Germline CDR1 is MGHRA and CDR2 is YSYEKL. After removal of 3 bases from V and 8 bases from J, the junction contained 7 bases not matched to a gene. CDR3 length: 15 residues. The CDR3 region is CASSHPGQGFDEQFF. The CDR3 DNA follows: TGCGCCAGCAGCCACCCGGGACAGGGGTTCGATGAGCAGTTCTTC.

This clonotype has ten or more counts. V usage is TRBV24-1 and J usage is TRBJ2-1; 9 nucleotides agree with TRBD1. The CDR3 has 14 amino acids. CDR1 and CDR2 from the germline V gene are KGHDR and SFDVKD. The V and J ends lost 4 bases and 7 bases, in that order; junction bases with no gene match: 4. The CDR3 DNA follows: TGTGCCACCAGTGACCCGACAGGGGGTAATGAGCAGTTCTTC. It encodes CATSDPTGGNEQFF.

At least ten counts were recorded for this clonotype. The chain carries TRBV5-1 and TRBJ1-1; D ambiguous. Deletions cut 1 base from V and 5 bases from J, with 9 bases between. Germline CDR1 and CDR2: SGHRS and YFSETQ. The CDR3 is made up of 13 amino acids. The DNA of the CDR3 is TGCGCCAGCAGCTTGTTGGGGAATACTGAAGCTTTCTTT. This sequence encodes CASSLLGNTEAFF.

This clonotype was detected many times. The V and J genes are TRBV7-9 and TRBJ2-1, with TRBD2 identical over 10 bases. This CDR3 is 16 amino acids long. J was trimmed by 6 bases and V by 5 bases; bases with no gene match: 10. The germline V gene encodes CDR1 SEHNR and CDR2 FQNEAQ (reference sequence). CDR3: CASSPGTSVTFNEQFF. The DNA for the CDR3 is TGTGCCAGCAGCCCCGGGACTAGCGTAACCTTCAATGAGCAGTTCTTC.

At least ten counts were recorded for this clonotype. The V call is TRBV5-1, the J call TRBJ1-2; D unclear. The V gene's germline CDR1 is SGHRS and CDR2 YFSETQ. The V and J ends lost 0 bases and 6 bases respectively, with 15 bases between them. The CDR3 has 15 amino acids. As DNA, the CDR3 is TGCGCCAGCAGCTTGGCGGTGAAGACGAGGGATGGCTACACCTTC. Residues: CASSLAVKTRDGYTF.